What follows is one TCR beta chain and its context. In the study's own analysis: By means of reference gene primer amplification, nucleated cell counts were estimated. Using immunoSEQ multiplex PCR, the repertoire was profiled, and TCRdb retains in-frame clones only, with some absent. V and J calls and clone size follow that table, whereas D and trimming were derived from the DNA. The table includes a few hundred thousand clones, 70% to 90% detected once. This sample is drawn from a study of blood T cell repertoires in COVID-19. Turning to the study itself: Whether acute or convalescent, the COVID-19 samples came from the United States, Italy and Spain.

The trim removed 3 bases at V and 2 bases at J, leaving 5 bases unmatched. CDR3 length equals 15 residues. Germline CDR1 is ENHRY and CDR2 is SYGVKD. The chain is built from TRBV10-3 and TRBJ2-7; TRBD1 matches 9 bases. Sequenced: PBMCs or T cells enriched from blood (not recorded which). The sequence was collected from a man aged 30-40 years who had recovered from COVID-19. CDR3 protein: CAISDGQGKTYEQYF. Written as DNA, the CDR3 is TGTGCCATCAGTGACGGACAGGGGAAAACCTACGAGCAGTACTTC.